The clone carrying this TCR beta chain occurred many times. This CDR3 has 16 amino acids. V was cut by 3 bases and J by 6 bases, with 19 bases left in between. The V gene's germline CDR1 is SGDLS and CDR2 YYNGEE. This sample was taken from a study of blood T cells in healthy people across ages. Each sample had at least 6.5 million PBMCs isolated. Sample-barcoded 5' priming and a J-beta primer mix drove a second PCR of 7 to 11 cycles. In TCRdb, the 5' RACE reads were re-called with MiXCR into one record per CDR3 protein. This table has around 870,000 distinct CDR3 sequences, more than 25% appearing once.

Sequencing used blood. The sequence derives from an elderly woman in good health. This chain connects TRBV9 to TRBJ2-4; the D gene is possibly TRBD1 (7 bases). The CDR3 DNA follows: TGTGCCAGCAGCGCCACGATAAACAGGGGACTAAACATTCAGTACTTC. Translation gives CASSATINRGLNIQYF. Using reference TRBV9 and TRBJ2-4 for the parts outside the CDR3, the full variable domain is DSGVTQTPKHLITATGQRVTLRCSPRSGDLSVYWYQQSLDQGLQFLIQYYNGEERAKGNILERFSAQQFPDLHSELNLSSLELGDSALYFCASSATINRGLNIQYFGAGTRLSVL.